Given below is one T cell receptor beta chain in context. What it recognizes is unknown. The data were obtained in a study of T cell repertoires in cytomegalovirus infection. As for the study in general: Epitope selection comprised recently identified HLA-C-restricted CMV epitopes and well-studied HLA-B-restricted CMV epitopes. Matching HLA type, along with CMV infection, was indicated by public TCR beta signatures. Study-level points and caveats: The study found HLA-C-restricted CMV-specific TCR beta clonotypes dominating the ex vivo response. Cumulative public TCR beta family frequency identified CMV carriers with the relevant HLA.

TCRdb re-called the reads through MiXCR, storing one row per CDR3 protein. This table holds about a million distinct CDR3 sequences, roughly 31% found once. This CDR3 spans 17 amino acids. The ends lost 5 bases at V and 0 bases at J; junction bases unmatched: 10. Germline CDR1 MNHEY, CDR2 SVGEGT. The J gene is TRBJ2-1, the V gene TRBV6-2 or TRBV6-3; TRBD2 aligns across 7 bases. This clonotype originated in a human donor in good health (CMV status not recorded). Some clones in this sample may be carry-over from other donors' samples. Sample: cultured CD8+ T cells from PBMCs, taken from culture after CMV antigen stimulation. The CDR3 loop reads CASSPPPLAYSYNEQFF. The DNA for the CDR3 is TGTGCCAGCAGTCCTCCCCCACTAGCGTACTCCTACAATGAGCAGTTCTTC.